Each of the 20 T cell receptor beta chains below was sequenced from the same sample in a study of T cells in Graves' hyperthyroidism and ophthalmopathy. TCR beta CDR3 regions were amplified from RNA. HTBI primers were the set used in a first-round RT-PCR of the TCR CDR3. TCRdb processed the multiplex PCR reads anew with MiXCR; each CDR3 protein has one entry. This table has hundreds of thousands of distinct CDR3 sequences, 14% to 15% appearing once. The sequenced material came from blood. These receptors were taken from a middle-aged woman with Graves' ophthalmopathy.

The V and J genes are TRBV29-1 and TRBJ2-7; no definite D call. CDR1 is SQVTM, CDR2 ANQGSEA, per germline. Deletions cut 5 bases from V and 3 bases from J, with 11 bases between. The CDR3 has 12 amino acids. Here the CDR3 reads CSVSGYGYEQYF. The CDR3 DNA reads TGCAGCGTTTCAGGATACGGCTACGAGCAGTACTTC.

This clonotype came up many times. This chain's CDR3 is CAISVRLAGVSDPGELFF. CDR3 sequence (DNA): TGTGCCATCAGTGTTAGGCTAGCGGGAGTTTCGGACCCCGGGGAGCTGTTTTTT. V is TRBV10-3 and J is TRBJ2-2; 10 bases agree with TRBD2. Germline V gives CDR1 ENHRY, CDR2 SYGVKD. The CDR3 length is 18 residues. Germline trimming cut 4 bases from V and 6 bases from J; bases unmatched to any gene: 14.

This clonotype was seen repeatedly, ten times or more. The rearrangement links TRBV28 to TRBJ2-7; the D is unclear. This CDR3 contains 12 residues. Trimming removed 7 bases at V and 6 bases at J, with 13 bases between. CDR1 and CDR2 (germline): MDHEN, SYDVKM. CDR3 protein: CASTRSDAEQYF. In nucleotides, the CDR3 is TGTGCCAGCACGCGGAGTGACGCCGAGCAGTACTTC.

The chain links TRBV19 to TRBJ1-1; the D is unclear. The CDR3 runs to 15 residues. Trimming took 0 bases from V and 1 from J, leaving 9 bases between them. Germline lookup yields CDR1 LNHDA and CDR2 SQIVND (reference sequence). The CDR3 reads CASSIEDFANTEAFF. CDR3 nucleotide sequence: TGTGCCAGTAGTATAGAAGACTTCGCGAACACTGAAGCTTTCTTT.

The chain links TRBV5-4 to TRBJ2-2; 11 bases agree with TRBD2. The CDR3 length is 16 residues. The ends lost 3 bases at V and 6 bases at J; junction bases unmatched: 7. Germline lookup yields CDR1 SGHNT and CDR2 YYREEE (reference sequence). CDR3 bases: TGTGCCAGCAGCTCGCAGACTAGCGGGATGGCCGGGGAGCTGTTTTTT. It yields the protein CASSSQTSGMAGELFF.

This clonotype has a count of ten or more. The CDR3: CSVVAQDSIYEQYF. The CDR3, as DNA: TGCAGCGTTGTCGCCCAGGACAGTATCTACGAGCAGTACTTC. The chain combines TRBV29-1 with TRBJ2-7; maybe TRBD1 (6 bases). Trimming took off 4 bases at V and 3 bases at J, with 16 bases between the two ends. Germline CDR1 is SQVTM and CDR2 is ANQGSEA. The CDR3 contains 14 residues.

This clonotype appeared many times. The V gene is TRBV7-2, the J gene TRBJ2-7, with D perhaps matching TRBD2 (6 bases). Trimming pared 5 bases from V and 3 bases from J, leaving 14 bases between. Germline CDR1 is SGHTA and CDR2 is FQGNSA. The CDR3 is 14 amino acids. CDR3 amino acids: CASSPGTRDYEQYF. CDR3 bases: TGTGCCAGCAGCCCCGGGACTCGAGACTACGAGCAGTACTTC.

This clonotype was seen many times. One junction end disagrees with the germline gene, perhaps due to a read error. V and J are TRBV20-1 and TRBJ2-5; D is perhaps TRBD2 (7 bases). The CDR3 totals 13 residues. The germline V gene encodes CDR1 DFQATT and CDR2 SNEGSKA (reference sequence). In DNA form, the CDR3 reads TGCAGTGCCAGAGGGGGGGGGGCGGAGACCCAGTACTTC. The encoded protein is CSARGGGAETQYF.

Regarding this clonotype: This likely reflects a read error, since a far larger clone is one base away. The chain uses TRBV6-5 and TRBJ2-5, with no clear D. The CDR3 has 12 amino acids. CDR1 is MNHEY and CDR2 is SVGAGI in the germline V gene. CDR3 loop: CASSPVQETRYF. In DNA form, the CDR3 reads TGTGCCAGCAGTCCGGTCCAAGAGACCCGGTACTTC.

This clonotype appeared many times. The chain carries TRBV11-2 and TRBJ2-6; 11 nucleotides align to TRBD2. Trimming cost V 0 bases and J 4 bases; bases outside gene matches: 8. The CDR3 runs 19 residues. Germline V CDR1 and CDR2: SGHAT, FQNNGV. CDR3 sequence: CASSLDSGRALWGANVLTF. Written as DNA, the CDR3 is TGTGCCAGCAGCTTAGATAGCGGGAGGGCCTTGTGGGGGGCCAACGTCCTGACTTTC.

Only a few counts were recorded for this clonotype. The chain has TRBV2 and TRBJ2-7; D is uncertain. The V end was cut by 5 bases, the J end by 1 base, with 12 bases between. Per germline, CDR1 SNHLY and CDR2 FYNNEI. This CDR3 is 14 amino acids long. The CDR3 here is CASSYMDGSYEQYF. As DNA, the CDR3 is TGTGCCAGCAGTTATATGGACGGATCCTACGAGCAGTACTTC.

This clonotype was counted a few times. DNA of the CDR3: TGTGCCAGCAGCCAAGGGTTCTTAGTCGGGACCTACGAGCAGTACTTC. As protein: CASSQGFLVGTYEQYF. The gene calls are TRBV3-1 and TRBJ2-7; the D gene is possibly TRBD2 (5 bases). This CDR3 has 16 amino acids. Germline CDR1 is LGHDT and CDR2 is YNNKEL (reference sequence). Trimming removed 1 base at V and 2 bases at J, with 15 bases between.

This clonotype came up many times. The chain carries TRBV12-3 or TRBV12-4 and TRBJ1-2; tentative D call: TRBD1 (5 bases). There are 13 residues in the CDR3. Trimming shortened V by 5 bases and J by 4 bases, and 11 bases separated the two germline ends. Here the CDR3 reads CASSPGFGYGYTF. The CDR3 DNA follows: TGTGCCAGCAGTCCAGGGTTCGGCTATGGCTACACCTTC.

This clonotype occurred many times. V usage is TRBV11-2 and J usage is TRBJ1-3; TRBD1 is a possible D gene (6 bases). CDR1 is SGHAT and CDR2 is FQNNGV in the germline V gene. V was cut by 5 bases and J by 7 bases, with 12 bases left in between. There are 13 residues in the CDR3. CDR3 amino acids: CASSPGTPNTIYF. The CDR3 nucleotides are TGTGCCAGCAGCCCGGGGACACCTAACACCATATATTTT.

This clonotype was recorded at least ten times. The chain is built from TRBV6-1 and TRBJ1-1; 9 positions agree with TRBD1. V trimming: 3 bases; J trimming: 4 bases; junction bases outside the gene matches: 6. The CDR3 has 15 amino acids. Germline V gene sequence: CDR1 MNHNS, CDR2 SASEGT. CDR3 amino acids: CASSDPQTGGTEAFF. Here the CDR3 DNA reads TGTGCCAGCAGTGATCCTCAGACAGGGGGCACTGAAGCTTTCTTT.

The chain carries TRBV6-5 and TRBJ1-1; D possibly corresponds to TRBD1 (6 bases). This CDR3 is built from 15 residues. V was pared by 1 base and J by 6 bases, with 15 bases between. CDR1 is MNHEY, CDR2 SVGAGI, per germline. CDR3 nucleotides: TGTGCCAGCAGTTACTATCGGGGGGCAGAGGCTGAAGCTTTCTTT. Amino acid sequence: CASSYYRGAEAEAFF.

This clonotype was observed many times. V gene TRBV6-1 combines with J gene TRBJ2-7, with D tentatively TRBD1 or TRBD2 (6 bases each). Trimming shortened V by 6 bases and J by 2 bases, and 11 bases separated the two germline ends. The CDR3 totals 13 residues. CDR1 is MNHNS, CDR2 SASEGT, per germline. DNA of the CDR3: TGTGCCAGCAGCGGGGGACATCCCTACGAGCAGTACTTC. As protein: CASSGGHPYEQYF.

The gene calls are TRBV20-1 and TRBJ1-1; tentative D call: TRBD1 (5 bases). The CDR3 spans 13 residues. The V gene's germline CDR1 is DFQATT and CDR2 SNEGSKA (reference sequence). Trimming took off 1 base at V and 10 bases at J, with 16 bases between the two ends. The CDR3 nucleotides are TGCAGTGCTAGAGCGGACATCGATAGCGGAGCTTTCTTT. This codes for CSARADIDSGAFF.

This clonotype has a count of ten or more. The chain is built from TRBV28 and TRBJ2-7; 13 bases align to TRBD2. The ends lost 6 bases at V and 0 bases at J; junction bases unmatched: 11. Germline CDR1 MDHEN, CDR2 SYDVKM. There are 18 residues in the CDR3. Written as DNA, the CDR3 is TGTGCCAGCAGCTCCGGGACTAGCGGGATCTCGTCCTCCTACGAGCAGTACTTC. Translation: CASSSGTSGISSSYEQYF. Full variable domain (outside the CDR3, taken from reference TRBV28 and TRBJ2-7): DVKVTQSSRYLVKRTGEKVFLECVQDMDHENMFWYRQDPGLGLRLIYFSYDVKMKEKGDIPEGYSVSREKKERFSLILESASTNQTSMYLCASSSGTSGISSSYEQYFGPGTRLTVT.

This chain connects TRBV28 to TRBJ1-2; D unclear. Per germline, CDR1 MDHEN and CDR2 SYDVKM. V lost 5 bases and J 8 bases, leaving 12 bases between the germline ends. The CDR3 contains 12 residues. CDR3 sequence (DNA): TGTGCCAGCAGTACCAACTCGAAGGGCTACACCTTC. Protein: CASSTNSKGYTF.